The sequence of this T cell receptor beta chain was determined in a study of shared clonotypes between healthy human individuals (dated by TCRdb to about 2020). As for the study more broadly: A few men and a couple of women, aged 18 to 49 years, made up the cohort. For each donor, CD4 naive and CD4 memory were each run on three plates, CD8 naive on two plates, and CD8 memory on one plate. Blood TCR repertoires of about five healthy adults were deeply sequenced to estimate repertoire size and the extent of clonotype sharing between individuals. Libraries were prepared and TCR repertoires were sequenced by different laboratories using diverse techniques, in order to increase sequencing depth and limit assay-specific biases. Per donor, leukapheresis produced somewhere between about 0.9 and 9.5 billion PBMCs.

A remark on this clone: No cognate antigen has been identified for it. No base-level quality is on record; no much larger clone is a single base apart.

Using the deep immunoSEQ assay, multiplex PCR amplified TCR CDR3 regions from genomic DNA. Extracted genomic DNA from each cell subset was spread evenly across all wells of several immunoSEQ 96-well plates, with each plate serving as a replicate. Each replicate PCR for sorted subsets received about 220 ng genomic DNA, equal to about 30,000 T cell genomes. Purified libraries were measured with a Qubit 3.0 fluorometer, size-checked on a Bioanalyzer 2100, and measured again with the KAPA Library Quantification kit. Each immunoSEQ 96-well plate was sequenced on its own single-read 150-cycle Illumina NextSeq 550 flow cell. Under the source paper's analysis protocol: The immunoSEQ output contained only junctional sequences without quality scores, so filtering could not match that applied to full-length reads. To assign V/J genes and CDR3, sequences were annotated using PyIR, a Python wrapper for IgBLAST v1.9, with IMGT germline references. Reads were removed for weak V/J assignments (E-value above 1e-6), missing CDR3, stop codons, out-of-frame junctions, or ambiguous translated residues. V3J clonotypes were defined by identical inferred V gene, J gene, and CDR3 amino acid sequence. To compute the percentage overlap between repertoires, the number of shared unique clonotypes was divided by the size of the smaller repertoire. RTK rarefaction, the Chao1 estimator, and Recon v2.1 estimates of unobserved clonotypes were used to assess repertoire richness. Generation probabilities for all TCRbeta clonotypes obtained by the gDNA method from a few donors were computed using OLGA. Entries here come from immuneACCESS through TCRdb and include only in-frame sequences with V and J called. Some clones fail to appear in such tables; in the studies checked, an unresolved V gene covers under half of the shortfall, and the cause of the remainder is unknown. V and J calls and clone size follow that table, whereas D and trimming were derived from the DNA. The sample has about 2,100,000 clones on record, more than 85% of them singletons. The top ten hold roughly 1.8% of the sample.

For CDR1 and CDR2, the germline V gene (reference sequence) lists SGHNT and YYREEE. V is pared back by 3 bases and J by 2 bases, with 15 bases lying between the germline termini. The CDR3 starts with the cysteine, ends with the phenylalanine, and has 16 residues. Only CDR3 DNA is held: 48 bases, read in frame from base 1. Summary of the overall study and its limitations: Pairwise subsampling indicated that sequencing depth was expected to affect the degree of clonotype sharing among donors. Sampling was restricted to blood, and TCR repertoires in tissues likely differ from the TCR repertoires found in blood. Sharing across several donors was observed for approximately 5% of naive CD4, about 4% of naive CD8, 2% to 2.5% of memory CD4, and around 0.44% of memory CD8 clonotypes. Naive subsets generally had larger estimated clonotype richness than memory subsets. Compared with non-shared clonotypes, the clonotypes found in all four sorted-subset donors had higher generation probabilities. Even with the large sequencing depth, rarefaction of the sorted-subset datasets indicated that sequencing was incomplete. The genetic and exposure-history diversity represented was limited by the small number of donors.

CD8 naive samples were CD45RO-negative cells positively selected for CCR7, giving a CD45RA+CCR7+ population that excluded TemRA cells. Healthy HIV-negative adults with no recently reported acute infections or vaccinations were included as donors. Every donor was a Caucasian adult residing in Nashville, Tennessee, USA. After blood collection by leukapheresis, PBMCs were isolated using Ficoll-Histopaque density gradient centrifugation and then cryopreserved in the vapor phase of liquid nitrogen. Purity and quantity of every magnetically sorted T cell population were checked by analytical flow cytometry. Genomic DNA was isolated from each sorted fraction and quantified by UV absorbance on a Nanodrop 2000c.

Sample: naive CD8+ T cells from PBMCs. What this sample's cell subset or site label stands for: CD45RA+CCR7+. The TCR sequence derives from a man aged 18 to 30 in good health. Some clones in this sample may be carry-over from other donors' samples. Recombination linked TRBV5-4 to TRBJ2-1, with the D gene tentatively TRBD1 or TRBD2, based on 5 matching bases in each. The DNA sequence is TGTGCCAGCAGCTCTCACCGGGACGGACCCTACAATGAGCAGTTCTTC. Translation gives CASSSHRDGPYNEQFF.